Sequencing of this T cell receptor beta chain was carried out in a study of shared clonotypes between healthy human individuals (dated by TCRdb to the early 2020s). As for the study more broadly: Two women and a few men aged 18 to 49 years were included in the cohort. For each donor, three plates each were used for CD4 naive and CD4 memory, two plates were used for CD8 naive, and one plate was used for CD8 memory. Blood TCR repertoires of a handful of healthy adults were deeply sequenced to estimate repertoire size and the extent of clonotype sharing between individuals. To increase sequencing depth and limit assay-specific biases, different laboratories used diverse techniques to prepare libraries and sequence TCR repertoires. Each donor's leukapheresis produced roughly between roughly 0.85 and 9.5 billion PBMCs.

Using the deep immunoSEQ assay, TCR CDR3 regions were amplified from genomic DNA by multiplex PCR. Extracted genomic DNA from each cell subset was distributed evenly across all wells of several immunoSEQ 96-well plates, and each plate was treated as a replicate. For sorted subsets, around 0.2 ug genomic DNA, equal to some 30,000 T cell genomes, was loaded into each replicate PCR. Purified libraries were quantified with a Qubit 3.0 fluorometer, sized on a Bioanalyzer 2100, and re-quantified with the KAPA Library Quantification kit. Each immunoSEQ 96-well plate was sequenced on its own single-read 150-cycle Illumina NextSeq 550 flow cell. The study's processing was this. Because the immunoSEQ output held only junctional sequences and lacked quality scores, the filtering could not match the filtering applied to full-length reads. Sequences were annotated with PyIR, a Python wrapper for IgBLAST v1.9, using IMGT germline references to assign V/J genes and CDR3. Any read was removed if the V/J assignment was weak (E-value above 1e-6), the CDR3 was missing, or the read contained stop codons, out-of-frame junctions, or ambiguous translated residues. V3J clonotypes were defined by identical inferred V gene, J gene, and CDR3 amino acid sequence. Percentage overlap between repertoires was computed as shared unique clonotypes divided by the size of the smaller repertoire. Richness of each repertoire was evaluated using RTK rarefaction, the Chao1 estimator, and Recon v2.1 estimates of unobserved clonotypes. Generation probabilities for all TCRbeta clonotypes obtained by the gDNA method from a few donors were computed using OLGA. TCRdb limited this immuneACCESS table to in-frame rearrangements with V and J called. A share of clones is missing; checked studies link under half to unresolved V genes, and the rest is unexplained. The V and J calls and the clone size are those of that table, but D and trimming were determined from the DNA. Here the sample has over a million clones; approximately 78% occur a single time. More than 0.5% of the sample belongs to the ten largest clones.

The cysteine opens and the phenylalanine closes a CDR3 of 18 amino acids. Only the CDR3 DNA stays, 54 bases, in frame from base 1. CDR1 is given as MNHNS and CDR2 as SASEGT, both from the germline V gene. At the junction V is shortened by 4 bases and J by 1 base; bases outside the gene matches: 7. Healthy HIV-negative adults with no recently reported acute infections or vaccinations were included as donors. Every donor was a Caucasian adult living in Nashville, Tennessee, USA. CD4+ T cells were enriched by magnetic negative selection, after which naive cells were positively selected on CD45RA and the negative fraction was taken as the memory subset. Blood was collected by leukapheresis, and PBMCs were isolated by Ficoll-Histopaque density gradient centrifugation and then cryopreserved in liquid nitrogen vapor phase. Purity and quantity of every magnetically sorted T cell population were checked by analytical flow cytometry. Genomic DNA was isolated from each sorted fraction and quantified by UV absorbance on a Nanodrop 2000c.

The investigation overall reported the following: Sharing across several donors was observed for approximately 5% of naive CD4, 3% to 4% of naive CD8, around 2.5% of memory CD4, and about 0.38% of memory CD8 clonotypes. Because the study included a small number of donors, the genetic and exposure-history diversity represented was limited. Incomplete sequencing was indicated by rarefaction of sorted-subset datasets, despite the large sequencing depth. Sampling was restricted to blood, and TCR repertoires in tissues likely differ from the TCR repertoires found in blood. Higher generation probabilities were observed for clonotypes shared by all four sorted-subset donors than for non-shared clonotypes. Estimated clonotype richness was generally larger for naive than for memory subsets. Pairwise subsampling indicated that sequencing depth was expected to affect the degree of clonotype sharing among donors.

This clone was seen a handful of times. Its binding antigen is unknown. The record has no base qualities; no much larger clone is one base away. The sample was memory CD4+ T cells from PBMCs. According to the study, the label for this sample's cell subset or site signals: CD45RA-negative fraction. The receptor was isolated from a man between 18 and 29 years old in good health. Some clones in this sample may be carry-over from other donors' samples. This sequence uses TRBV6-1 and TRBJ2-1, and 13 bases in between align with TRBD2. The nucleotide sequence is TGTGCCAGCAGTGTGACTAGCGGGAGGATCACGTCCTACAATGAGCAGTTCTTC. This codes for CASSVTSGRITSYNEQFF.